The sequence of this T cell receptor (beta chain) was determined in a study of molecular identifiers for immune sequencing clone quantification. Study findings and constraints: In cases of identical TCR molecules sharing a barcode, highly expanded clone sizes could be underestimated. Clones above 20 RNA copies contained over 97% of effector molecules but under 1% of naive ones.

Losses at the gene ends were 1 base for V and 7 bases for J; bases not matched to a gene: 6. This CDR3 is built from 14 residues. Germline assignment: CDR1 LGHNA and CDR2 YSLEER. This clonotype has a handful of counts. What it binds is not known. Each CDR3 protein gets one entry after TCRdb re-called the PCR reads with MiXCR. This table has over 550,000 distinct CDR3 sequences, roughly 27% appearing once. The sample taken for sequencing was naive CD8+ T cells from blood, with Jurkat cell RNA spiked in. Indicated subset: FACS-sorted CD8+CD4-CCR7+CD45RA+ naive T cells. The chain uses TRBV4-3 and TRBJ1-2; 7 bases line up with TRBD1. This clonotype was obtained from a human donor in good health. Some libraries in this study had Jurkat cell RNA spiked in. The CDR3 sequence is CASSQVWDSRGYTF. Written as DNA, the CDR3 is TGCGCCAGCAGCCAAGTCTGGGACAGTCGTGGCTACACCTTC.